A selection of T cell receptor beta chains follows, all from one sample in a study of beta chain features in type 1 diabetes. The repertoire was sequenced with immunoSEQ multiplex PCR; TCRdb's copy has only in-frame clones and lacks some. The sample comprises about 340,000 clones, roughly 14% of which are singletons, and 0.015% rests with the top ten. Sequencing was performed on naive CD4+ T cells from blood. The source is a woman under 30 with type 1 diabetes. Both conserved end residues are part of each CDR3. The order of the fields is D gene, clone size, V gene, J gene, CDR3 protein, CDR3 DNA. The D gene is left open where the match is weak. Rows may omit the clone size; those that give it use once, few, many or a size class.

TRBD1	few	TRBV5-1	TRBJ2-7	CASSSGQFSYEQYF	TGCGCCAGCAGCTCGGGACAGTTCTCCTACGAGCAGTACTTC
-	-	TRBV18	TRBJ1-4	CASSPRTVVSGEKLFF	TGTGCCAGCTCACCCAGGACAGTCGTTAGTGGTGAAAAACTGTTTTTT
TRBD2	few	TRBV14	TRBJ2-7	CASSQERASGRDYEQYF	TGTGCCAGCAGCCAAGAAAGGGCTAGCGGGCGTGACTACGAGCAGTACTTC
-	-	TRBV19	TRBJ2-7	CASSTTGSYEQYF	TGTGCCAGTAGTACCACGGGATCCTACGAGCAGTACTTC
TRBD2	-	TRBV19	TRBJ2-1	CASRSAGVDEQFF	TGTGCCAGTAGATCGGCGGGAGTCGATGAGCAGTTCTTC
-	few	TRBV7-2	TRBJ2-1	CASSERLGREQFF	TGTGCCAGCAGCGAAAGACTGGGGCGTGAGCAGTTCTTC
TRBD2	few	TRBV7-3	TRBJ2-3	CASSLESSGRNTQYF	TGTGCCAGCAGCCTCGAGTCTAGCGGGAGAAATACGCAGTATTTT
TRBD2	-	TRBV7-9	TRBJ2-5	CASSLAPLAGVLPQETQYF	TGTGCCAGCAGCTTAGCCCCACTAGCGGGAGTGCTTCCACAAGAGACCCAGTACTTC
TRBD1	-	TRBV5-1	TRBJ1-1	CASSLGTGSNTEAFF	TGCGCCAGCAGCTTGGGGACAGGCTCGAACACTGAAGCTTTCTTT
TRBD1	-	TRBV19	TRBJ1-1	CASSRAGGGKAFF	TGTGCCAGTAGTAGGGCGGGAGGGGGCAAAGCTTTCTTT
-	-	TRBV2	TRBJ2-2	CASSEVSLTGELFF	TGTGCCAGCAGTGAAGTATCCCTCACCGGGGAGCTGTTTTTT
TRBD2	few	TRBV7-3	TRBJ2-3	CASSFIAGSPDTQYF	TGTGCCAGCAGCTTCATAGCGGGGAGTCCAGATACGCAGTATTTT
-	few	TRBV12-5	TRBJ2-5	CASGPSGQETQYF	TGTGCTAGTGGTCCGAGCGGACAAGAGACCCAGTACTTC
TRBD1	few	TRBV15	TRBJ1-1	CATSNRDRVGETEAFF	TGTGCCACCAGCAACCGGGACAGGGTGGGGGAGACTGAAGCTTTCTTT
-	-	TRBV29-1	TRBJ2-5	CSVVRGFGETQYF	TGCAGCGTCGTGCGGGGATTCGGGGAGACCCAGTACTTC
-	-	TRBV11-2	TRBJ1-1	CASTGGMNTEAFF	TGTGCCAGCACCGGGGGAATGAACACTGAAGCTTTCTTT
-	few	TRBV5-1	TRBJ2-2	CASSLSSAGELFF	TGCGCCAGCAGCTTGAGTTCGGCCGGGGAGCTGTTTTTT
-	-	TRBV7-2	TRBJ1-1	CASSLNQGGITEAFF	TGTGCCAGCAGCTTAAATCAGGGTGGTATCACTGAAGCTTTCTTT
TRBD2	-	TRBV5-1	TRBJ2-3	CASSSTSGRAIDTQYF	TGCGCCAGCAGTTCAACTAGCGGGAGGGCGATAGATACGCAGTATTTT
-	-	TRBV7-9	TRBJ2-5	CASSPYREETQYF	TGTGCCAGCAGCCCCTACAGGGAAGAGACCCAGTACTTC
TRBD2	-	TRBV30	TRBJ2-7	CAWSVVAGGGEQYF	TGTGCCTGGAGTGTCGTAGCGGGAGGGGGCGAGCAGTACTTC
TRBD2	few	TRBV11-2	TRBJ2-2	CASSPSREAANTGELFF	TGTGCCAGCAGCCCCTCCCGGGAGGCCGCGAACACCGGGGAGCTGTTTTTT
-	-	TRBV30	TRBJ2-3	CAWSVYLPGDTQYF	TGTGCCTGGAGTGTATATCTCCCGGGAGATACGCAGTATTTT
-	few	TRBV29-1	TRBJ2-7	CSGGGVGEQYF	TGCAGCGGGGGCGGGGTGGGGGAGCAGTACTTC
TRBD2	few	TRBV4-3	TRBJ2-1	CASSQDSGASGRRNEQFF	TGCGCCAGCAGCCAAGATTCGGGGGCTAGCGGGAGGAGAAATGAGCAGTTCTTC
-	few	TRBV7-9	TRBJ1-4	CASNGGSEKLFF	TGTGCCAGCAACGGGGGAAGTGAAAAACTGTTTTTT
TRBD1	-	TRBV2	TRBJ2-3	CASSKDRVGTDTQYF	TGTGCCAGCAGCAAGGACAGGGTGGGCACAGATACGCAGTATTTT
TRBD1	few	TRBV29-1	TRBJ2-5	CSVGTGGRQETQYF	TGCAGCGTCGGAACAGGGGGTCGGCAAGAGACCCAGTACTTC
TRBD2	-	TRBV18	TRBJ2-3	CASSPRIPAGGADTQYF	TGTGCCAGCTCACCACGGATCCCCGCGGGGGGGGCAGATACGCAGTATTTT
-	-	TRBV2	TRBJ1-2	CASSDTNYGYTF	TGTGCCAGCAGTGACACTAACTATGGCTACACCTTC
-	-	TRBV30	TRBJ1-2	CAWSVLVQGGGYTF	TGTGCCTGGAGTGTACTTGTGCAGGGAGGTGGCTACACCTTC
-	few	TRBV18	TRBJ2-5	CASSPRTQETQYF	TGTGCCAGCTCACCCCGGACTCAAGAGACCCAGTACTTC
TRBD1	-	TRBV6-1	TRBJ2-7	CASSEAGTAPYEQYF	TGTGCCAGCAGTGAAGCGGGGACAGCCCCCTACGAGCAGTACTTC
TRBD2	few	TRBV5-1	TRBJ2-1	CASSILAGGYNEQFF	TGCGCCAGCAGCATTCTAGCGGGAGGGTACAATGAGCAGTTCTTC
TRBD2	few	TRBV4-1	TRBJ2-3	CASSQEVLAGSADTQYF	TGCGCCAGCAGCCAAGAGGTGCTAGCGGGAAGCGCAGATACGCAGTATTTT